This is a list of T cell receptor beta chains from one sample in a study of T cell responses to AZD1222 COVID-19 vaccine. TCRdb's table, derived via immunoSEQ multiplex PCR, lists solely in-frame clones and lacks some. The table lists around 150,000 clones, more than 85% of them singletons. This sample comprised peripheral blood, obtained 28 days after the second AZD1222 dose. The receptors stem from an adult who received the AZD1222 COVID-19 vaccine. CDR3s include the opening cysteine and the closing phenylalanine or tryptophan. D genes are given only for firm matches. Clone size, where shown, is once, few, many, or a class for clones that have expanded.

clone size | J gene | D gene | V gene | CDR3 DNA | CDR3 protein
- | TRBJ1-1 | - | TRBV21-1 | TGTGCCAGTCCGGGACAGGAGAACACTGAAGCTTTCTTT | CASPGQENTEAFF
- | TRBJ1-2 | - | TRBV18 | TGTGCCAGCTCACCCGGGGGCGACTTTGGCTACACCTTC | CASSPGGDFGYTF
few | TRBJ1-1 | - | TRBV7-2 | TGTGCCAGCAACCCGGACCCGAACACTGAAGCTTTCTTT | CASNPDPNTEAFF
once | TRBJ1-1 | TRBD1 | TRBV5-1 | TGCGCCAGTTGGGACCGGACCTTCAGGGGGGACACTGAAGCTTTCTTT | CASWDRTFRGDTEAFF
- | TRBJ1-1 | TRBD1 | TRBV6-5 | TGTGCCAGCAACAACAGGGGGCGCGGGACTGAAGCTTTCTTT | CASNNRGRGTEAFF
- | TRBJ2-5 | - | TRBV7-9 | TGTGCCAGCAGCTTAGGTAGTAGTAGGAGAGAGACCCAGTACTTC | CASSLGSSRRETQYF
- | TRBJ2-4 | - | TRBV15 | TGTGCCACCAGCAGAGAGACAGCCCTAGCCAAAAACATTCAGTACTTC | CATSRETALAKNIQYF
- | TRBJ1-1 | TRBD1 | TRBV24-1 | TGTGCCACCAGTTTGACAGGGGACACTGAAGCTTTCTTT | CATSLTGDTEAFF
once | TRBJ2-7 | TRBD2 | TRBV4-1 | TGCGCCAGCAGCCAAGGGACTAGTCACTCCTACGAGCAGTACTTC | CASSQGTSHSYEQYF
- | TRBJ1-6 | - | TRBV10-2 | TGCGCCAGCAGTGAACTAGGGGTCTCCTATAATTCACCCCTCCACTTT | CASSELGVSYNSPLHF
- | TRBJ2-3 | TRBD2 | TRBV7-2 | TGTGCCAGCAGCCGGAGCACAACTAGTGCGGGAGGGTTGGATACGCAGTATTTT | CASSRSTTSAGGLDTQYF
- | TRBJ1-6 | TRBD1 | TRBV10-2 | TGCGCCAGCAGCGGGACAGTTAATTCACCCCTCCACTTT | CASSGTVNSPLHF
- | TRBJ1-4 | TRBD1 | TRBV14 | TGTGCCAGCAGCCAAGATTGGGGCAGGGGGACGGTTGAAAAACTGTTTTTT | CASSQDWGRGTVEKLFF
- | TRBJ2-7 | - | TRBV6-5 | TGTGCCAGCAGTTACTCCGATTCTGGGCCGTTGGGCGAGCAGTACTTC | CASSYSDSGPLGEQYF
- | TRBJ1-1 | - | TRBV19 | TGTGCCAGTAGTTCTGCCGGGACCGCCATTGAGGGAGCTTTCTTT | CASSSAGTAIEGAFF
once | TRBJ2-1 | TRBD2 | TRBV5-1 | TGCGCCAGCAGCTCCGGCGGGAGTATCATGTCCTACAATGAGCAGTTCTTC | CASSSGGSIMSYNEQFF
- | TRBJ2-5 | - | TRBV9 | TGTGCCAGCAGCGCCCTGGGGGAGACCCAGTACTTC | CASSALGETQYF
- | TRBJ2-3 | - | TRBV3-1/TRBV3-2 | TGTGCCAGCAGCCAAGCGCCCCGTGACGGCACAGATACGCAGTATTTT | CASSQAPRDGTDTQYF
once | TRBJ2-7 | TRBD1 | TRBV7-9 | TGTGCCAGCAGCGGATGGGGGACAGGGTCCTACGAGCAGTACTTC | CASSGWGTGSYEQYF
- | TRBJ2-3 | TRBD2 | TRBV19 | TGTGCCAGTAGTATCTCTAGCGGTCGCACAGATACGCAGTATTTT | CASSISSGRTDTQYF
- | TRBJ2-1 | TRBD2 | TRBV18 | TGTGCCAGCTCACCCCGGCCTAGCGGGAGAAATGAGCAGTTCTTC | CASSPRPSGRNEQFF
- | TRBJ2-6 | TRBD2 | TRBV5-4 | TGTGCCAGCAGCTTGGGTACGGGACTAGCGGACTCTGGGGCCAACGTCCTGACTTTC | CASSLGTGLADSGANVLTF
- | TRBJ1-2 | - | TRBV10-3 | TGTGCCATCAGTGAAGGGGGTACTGATATCTATGGCTACACCTTC | CAISEGGTDIYGYTF
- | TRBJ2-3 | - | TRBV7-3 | TGTGCCAGCAGCGGGGGAACGGATACGCAGTATTTT | CASSGGTDTQYF
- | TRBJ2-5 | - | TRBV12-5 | TGTGCTAGTTCGGGCTCCCAAGAGACCCAGTACTTC | CASSGSQETQYF
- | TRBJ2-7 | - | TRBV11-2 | TGTGCCAGCAGCGAACCGGGACCACCCTACGAGCAGTACTTC | CASSEPGPPYEQYF
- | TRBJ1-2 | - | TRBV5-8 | TGTGCCAGCACCCAAATCAGAGTCTATGGCTACACCTTC | CASTQIRVYGYTF
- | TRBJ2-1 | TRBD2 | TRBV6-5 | TGTGCCAGCAGCTACTCGGTGACTAGCGGGTGGGAGCAGTTCTTC | CASSYSVTSGWEQFF
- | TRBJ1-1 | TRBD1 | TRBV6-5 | TGTGCCAGCAGGACGGGACAGGGCTACACTGAAGCTTTCTTT | CASRTGQGYTEAFF
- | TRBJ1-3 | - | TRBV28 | TGTGCCAGCAGCACGCCTGGAAACACCATATATTTT | CASSTPGNTIYF
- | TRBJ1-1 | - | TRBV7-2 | TGTGCCAGCAACCCCAAGCCGGGGAACACTGAAGCTTTCTTT | CASNPKPGNTEAFF
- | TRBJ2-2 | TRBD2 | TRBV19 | TGTGCCAGTAGGAAGGGACTAGCGGCGAACACCGGGGAGCTGTTTTTT | CASRKGLAANTGELFF
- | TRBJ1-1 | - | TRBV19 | TGTGCCAGTACGGCTGGGGGGAACACTGAAGCTTTCTTT | CASTAGGNTEAFF
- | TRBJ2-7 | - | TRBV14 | TGTGCCAGCAGCCTTATCGAGGGGGGGGACGAGCAGTACTTC | CASSLIEGGDEQYF
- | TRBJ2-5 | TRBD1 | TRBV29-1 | TGCAGCGTTGAGAGGAACGCCAACGGCAGGGGGCAAGAGACCCAGTACTTC | CSVERNANGRGQETQYF
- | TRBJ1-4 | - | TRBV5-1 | TGCGCCAGCAGCTGGCGGACAGAAGCTAATGAAAAACTGTTTTTT | CASSWRTEANEKLFF
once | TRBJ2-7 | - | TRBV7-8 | TGTGCCAGCAGCACCAATGCACCCTACGAGCAGTACTTC | CASSTNAPYEQYF
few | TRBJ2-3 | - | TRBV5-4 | TGTGCCAGCAGCTTTGTGCCCGGAGGTCGGGCAGATACGCAGTATTTT | CASSFVPGGRADTQYF
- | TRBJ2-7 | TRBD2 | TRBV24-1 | TGTGCCACCAGTGATTCCTCTAGCGGGAGGGGTGGACAGCAGTACTTC | CATSDSSSGRGGQQYF
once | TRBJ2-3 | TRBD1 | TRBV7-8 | TGTGCCAGCAGCTTAACCAACACCGGGACAGGGAGTTTGGATACGCAGTATTTT | CASSLTNTGTGSLDTQYF
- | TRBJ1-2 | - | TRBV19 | TGTGCCAGTACTAGTAGCGGAGACTATGGCTACACCTTC | CASTSSGDYGYTF
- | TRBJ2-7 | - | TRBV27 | TGTGCCAGCAGTCCTCTGTCGCCAGGTCCCTACGAGCAGTACTTC | CASSPLSPGPYEQYF
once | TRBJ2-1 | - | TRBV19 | TGTGCCAGTAGTATTGGTGGTCGGATTAATGAGCAGTTCTTC | CASSIGGRINEQFF
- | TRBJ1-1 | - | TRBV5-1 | TGCGCCAGCAGCGGAGCTTATGGGGCGTTAATGAACACTGAAGCTTTCTTT | CASSGAYGALMNTEAFF
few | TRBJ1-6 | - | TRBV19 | TGTGCCAGTAGTATAATGAGGAATTCACCCCTCCACTTT | CASSIMRNSPLHF
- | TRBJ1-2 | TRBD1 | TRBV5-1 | TGCGCCAGCAGCTGGACAGGGTTTGGCTACACCTTC | CASSWTGFGYTF
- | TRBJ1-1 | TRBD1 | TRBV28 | TGTGCCAGCAGTTTATGGGGGACGACAGGGAAAACCTTTTGTTGTCGGTACACTGAAGCTTTCTTT | CASSLWGTTGKTFCCRYTEAFF
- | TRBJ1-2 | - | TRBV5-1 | TGCGCCAGCAGCTTGGGCCAGTCTATGCCCCTAGGCGGCTACACCTTC | CASSLGQSMPLGGYTF
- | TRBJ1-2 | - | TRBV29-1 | TGCAGCGTTGGACGAGGCGGTGGCTACACCTTC | CSVGRGGGYTF
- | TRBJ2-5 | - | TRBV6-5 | TGTGCCAGCACTGGCACTTTATTACAAGAGACCCAGTACTTC | CASTGTLLQETQYF
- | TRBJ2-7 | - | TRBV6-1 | TGTGCCAGCAGTGAACAGTCTGGCTCCTACGAGCAGTACTTC | CASSEQSGSYEQYF
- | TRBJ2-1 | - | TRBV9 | TGTGCCAGCAGCGCAGAGGTGTCGCGGGCTGGTGAGCAGTTCTTC | CASSAEVSRAGEQFF
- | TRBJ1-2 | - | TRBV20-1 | TGCAGTGCTAGGTCTAACTATGGCTACACCTTC | CSARSNYGYTF
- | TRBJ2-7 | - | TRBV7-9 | TGTGCCAGCAGCGTCCGGGACACCGAGCAGTACTTC | CASSVRDTEQYF
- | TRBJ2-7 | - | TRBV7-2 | TGTGCCAGCACCATACTTCTTGACGAGCAGTACTTC | CASTILLDEQYF